This TCR beta chain was sequenced in a study of blood T cell repertoires in COVID-19. Produced via immunoSEQ multiplex PCR; TCRdb's table is partial and in-frame only. The table records some 400,000 clones, under 90% of them present only once. Symptom resolution, clearance, or two negative PCRs marked the recovered donors of Cohort 3. The CDR3 is 12 residues long. Germline loops: CDR1 SGHVS, CDR2 FNYEAQ. V dropped 8 bases and J dropped 7 bases, with 9 bases sitting between them. J is TRBJ1-6 and V is TRBV7-6; no definite D call. Specimen: PBMCs or T cells enriched from blood (not recorded which). The origin of this receptor is a woman in her 30s who had recovered from COVID-19. The CDR3 DNA sequence: TGTGCCAGCGCCTCGGAGAATTCACCCCTCCACTTT. Its protein is CASASENSPLHF.